This section outlines one T cell receptor (beta chain) sequence together with its context. Its matching antigen is unknown. The data belong to a study of cytomegalovirus exposure and HLA in healthy donors. General study points: Reportedly, HLA-A and HLA-B alleles of most subjects were accurately predicted from TCR beta. Most TCR beta V segments were productive about 90% or about 30% of the time in an earlier analysis.

The length of the CDR3 is 15 residues. Germline-derived CDR1 and CDR2 are SEHNR and FQNEAQ (reference sequence). Deletions cut 5 bases from V and 0 bases from J, with 11 bases between. Nominal health characterized the donors when sampled, though unrecorded immune exposures were likely. PCR was performed using 60 Vbeta and 13 Jbeta primers. Only in-frame clones appear in the TCRdb table, and some are missing; sequencing was by immunoSEQ multiplex PCR. The data contain approximately 210,000 clones, about 88% of them singletons. The V call is TRBV7-9, the J call TRBJ1-3; D perhaps matches TRBD1 (5 bases). The clonotype was recovered from a woman between 18 and 29 years old in good health and CMV-seronegative. The sequencing sample was made of PBMCs. The CDR3 loop reads CASSIRVPSGNTIYF. CDR3 sequence (DNA): TGTGCCAGCAGCATCAGGGTTCCCTCTGGAAACACCATATATTTT.